This is a list of T cell receptor beta chains from one sample in a study of T cells in Graves' hyperthyroidism and ophthalmopathy. TCRdb recomputed calls from the multiplex PCR reads with MiXCR, one row per CDR3 protein. Seen here are a few hundred thousand distinct CDR3 sequences, around 45% observed once, and the top ten hold 7.5% to 8.5%. Sequencing was performed on peripheral blood or thyroid tissue (not recorded which). All receptors come from a woman aged 18 to 35 with Graves' hyperthyroidism. Both conserved end residues are part of each CDR3. The D gene is left open where the match is weak. Size is stated for part of the rows, as once, few or many counts, or as a class when the clone is expanded.

size: -; D: TRBD1; V: TRBV20-1; J: TRBJ1-1; DNA: TGCAGTGCTAGCGGGGACAGACTGAACACTGAAGCTTTCTTT; CDR3: CSASGDRLNTEAFF
size: few; D: TRBD1; V: TRBV29-1; J: TRBJ2-7; DNA: TGCAGCGTCAGGACAGGTAACTCCTACGAGCAGTACTTC; CDR3: CSVRTGNSYEQYF
size: many; D: TRBD1; V: TRBV6-5; J: TRBJ1-2; DNA: TGTGCCAGCAGTTCGACACCACAGGGGAACTATGGCTACACCTTC; CDR3: CASSSTPQGNYGYTF
size: -; D: -; V: TRBV7-9; J: TRBJ2-1; DNA: TGTGCCAGCAGGACCGGAAGTGAGCAGTTCTTC; CDR3: CASRTGSEQFF
size: many; D: -; V: TRBV10-1; J: TRBJ1-1; DNA: TGCGCCAGCAGTGGTAGCGGGCCGGGCACTGAAGCTTTCTTT; CDR3: CASSGSGPGTEAFF
size: few; D: TRBD1; V: TRBV6-5; J: TRBJ2-7; DNA: TGTGCCAGCAGTTTCCACCGGGACAGATCCCTCTACGAGCAGTACTTC; CDR3: CASSFHRDRSLYEQYF
size: many; D: -; V: TRBV4-2; J: TRBJ2-2; DNA: TGTGCCAGCAGCCAACCGGAGGGGTACATTGAGCTGTTTTTT; CDR3: CASSQPEGYIELFF
size: -; D: -; V: TRBV6-5; J: TRBJ1-3; DNA: TGTGCCAGCAGTTACCGAAACGGACCTGGAAACACCATATATTTT; CDR3: CASSYRNGPGNTIYF
size: -; D: TRBD2; V: TRBV7-2; J: TRBJ2-1; DNA: TGCGCCAGCAGCCAAGAAGGTAGCGGGACAAACTACAATGAGCAGTTCTTC; CDR3: CASSQEGSGTNYNEQFF
size: many; D: TRBD2; V: TRBV10-3; J: TRBJ2-7; DNA: TGTGCCATCAGTGGGGCCGGGAGGGCCAATGAGCAGTACTTC; CDR3: CAISGAGRANEQYF
size: once; D: -; V: TRBV25-1; J: TRBJ1-2; DNA: TGTGCCAGCAGCGCCCCGGAGGCCTATGGCTACACCTTC; CDR3: CASSAPEAYGYTF
size: many; D: -; V: TRBV6-5; J: TRBJ1-2; DNA: TGTGCCAGCAGCCACGACAGAACCCTTGTTAACTATGGCTACACCTTC; CDR3: CASSHDRTLVNYGYTF
size: many; D: -; V: TRBV12-3/TRBV12-4; J: TRBJ1-1; DNA: TGTGCCAGCAGTTTAGACCAGGGCACTGAAGCTTTCTTT; CDR3: CASSLDQGTEAFF
size: many; D: TRBD1; V: TRBV7-9; J: TRBJ2-5; DNA: TGTGCCAGCAGCTTACCGACAGGGGTTCGGGTGACCCAGTACTTC; CDR3: CASSLPTGVRVTQYF
size: -; D: TRBD1; V: TRBV11-2; J: TRBJ1-1; DNA: TGTGCCAGCAGCTTGATGACAGGGACGGGCACTGAAGCTTTCTTT; CDR3: CASSLMTGTGTEAFF
size: -; D: -; V: TRBV7-2; J: TRBJ1-2; DNA: TGTGCCAGCAGCTTGGTGCACACCCGATACACCTTC; CDR3: CASSLVHTRYTF
size: many; D: TRBD1; V: TRBV7-9; J: TRBJ1-4; DNA: TGTGCCAGCAGCCTCACAGGGGACAGCGGTGAAAAACTGTTTTTT; CDR3: CASSLTGDSGEKLFF
size: once; D: -; V: TRBV2; J: TRBJ1-5; DNA: TGTGCCAGCAGGAGCTCCTCGGGCAATCAGCCCCAGCATTTT; CDR3: CASRSSSGNQPQHF
size: many; D: -; V: TRBV7-2; J: TRBJ1-5; DNA: TGTGCCAGCAGCCTCGGGTTACAGAGGTATAGCAATCAGCCCCAGCATTTT; CDR3: CASSLGLQRYSNQPQHF
size: -; D: -; V: TRBV18; J: TRBJ1-2; DNA: TGTGCCAGCTCCCTCGGGGGAGGTTGGGGCTACACCTTC; CDR3: CASSLGGGWGYTF
size: -; D: -; V: TRBV5-4; J: TRBJ1-6; DNA: TGTGCCAGCAGCTTGGCCCGCAGCTCCTATAATTCACCCCTCCACTTT; CDR3: CASSLARSSYNSPLHF
size: once; D: TRBD1; V: TRBV29-1; J: TRBJ1-1; DNA: TGCAGCGTTGAAGAAGGGGACAGGGCCGATGAAGCTTTCTTT; CDR3: CSVEEGDRADEAFF